The clone carrying this TCR beta chain was seen only a few times. These data come from a study of blood T cells in healthy people across ages. Through a sample-barcoded 5' primer and a J-beta primer mix, a second PCR was run for roughly 6 to 11 cycles. TCRdb redid the calling of the 5' RACE reads with MiXCR, one entry per CDR3 protein. The sample consists of 650,000 to 900,000 distinct CDR3 sequences, 62% of them appearing once. This CDR3 region has 14 residues. V was pared by 6 bases and J by 0 bases, with 11 bases between. Germline values: CDR1 SGHRS, CDR2 YFSETQ. This TCR was recovered from a man aged 30-40 years in good health. Sequenced sample: blood. The rearrangement links TRBV5-1 to TRBJ2-3; the D gene is possibly TRBD1 (6 bases). This chain's CDR3 is CASIGQLSTDTQYF. CDR3 nucleotides: TGCGCCAGCATCGGACAGCTTAGCACAGATACGCAGTATTTT.